A selection of T cell receptor beta chains follows, all from one sample in a study of T cell responses to AZD1222 COVID-19 vaccine. TCRdb's copy holds only in-frame clones and misses some; the assay was immunoSEQ multiplex PCR. The sample consists of under 110,000 clones, about 90% of them appearing once. Sequencing used peripheral blood, obtained 28 days after the second AZD1222 dose. Receptor source: an adult who received the AZD1222 COVID-19 vaccine. The CDR3 runs from the conserved cysteine through the conserved F or W. A D gene is named only where the DNA matches it firmly. A row's size may be missing; if present it is once, few, many or a size class.

>TRBV7-9|TRBJ2-7|-|-
TGTGCCAGCAGCTTCGGAGGGCAAGGCTACGAGCAGTACTTC
CASSFGGQGYEQYF
>TRBV5-1|TRBJ1-4|-|-
TGCGCCAGCAGCTCGACAGGTTATAATGAAAAACTGTTTTTT
CASSSTGYNEKLFF
>TRBV4-3|TRBJ1-1|-|-
TGCGCCAGCAGCCAAACCAATGGCGGGAACACTGAAGCTTTCTTT
CASSQTNGGNTEAFF
>TRBV27|TRBJ2-1|-|TRBD2
TGTGCCAGCAGTTTCGGTCTAGCGGGGGGGACTGAGCAGTTCTTC
CASSFGLAGGTEQFF
>TRBV5-6|TRBJ1-4|-|-
TGTGCCAGCAGGAAGACAGAAAATAATGAAAAACTGTTTTTT
CASRKTENNEKLFF
>TRBV5-1|TRBJ2-7|-|-
TGCGCCAGCACCCCTCAAGAGGGAGGCGTCGAGCAGTACTTC
CASTPQEGGVEQYF
>TRBV5-1|TRBJ2-5|-|TRBD1
TGCGCCAGCAGCTCGACAGGGGGCGCTCAGACCCAGTACTTC
CASSSTGGAQTQYF
>TRBV2|TRBJ1-2|many|-
TGTGCCAGCAATCTCCAGGCGTTGTATGGCTACACCTTC
CASNLQALYGYTF
>TRBV2|TRBJ1-1|-|-
TGTGCCAGCACTGAACAGGGCCGGGGTGAAGCTTTCTTT
CASTEQGRGEAFF
>TRBV7-2|TRBJ1-2|-|-
TGTGCCAGCAGCTTATTTGCGGGGGGCGAGGATGGCTACACCTTC
CASSLFAGGEDGYTF
>TRBV7-9|TRBJ2-2|-|-
TGTGCCAGCAGGCCACCCGGGGACAACACCGGGGAGCTGTTTTTT
CASRPPGDNTGELFF
>TRBV15|TRBJ2-1|-|TRBD1
TGTGCCACCAGCAGAGGGGACAGGGAGGATGAGCAGTTCTTC
CATSRGDREDEQFF
>TRBV20-1|TRBJ2-5|-|-
TGCAGTGCGCCAAGCGTATTTGCCCAGTACTTC
CSAPSVFAQYF
>TRBV19|TRBJ2-7|-|-
TGTGCCAGTAGTATAGAGACGACCTCCGGGATCTCCTACGAGCAGTACTTC
CASSIETTSGISYEQYF
>TRBV5-4|TRBJ1-6|-|-
TGTGCCAGCAGCAAGGCTTCAGGGAATAATTCACCCCTCCACTTT
CASSKASGNNSPLHF
>TRBV4-3|TRBJ2-1|-|-
TGCGCCAGCAGCCAAGAGAACAGGGTCTACAATGAGCAGTTCTTC
CASSQENRVYNEQFF
>TRBV12-3/TRBV12-4|TRBJ2-1|few|-
TGTGCCAGCAGTTCGGCCAACAATGAGCAGTTCTTC
CASSSANNEQFF
>TRBV3-1/TRBV3-2|TRBJ2-1|-|-
TGTGCCAGCAGCCAAGACTGGGGGGCGGTAAATGAGCAGTTCTTC
CASSQDWGAVNEQFF
>TRBV7-9|TRBJ2-1|-|TRBD1
TGTGCCAGCAGCTCACAGGGGGGTAGCAACAATGAGCAGTTCTTC
CASSSQGGSNNEQFF
>TRBV7-8|TRBJ1-5|-|-
TGTGCCAGCAGCCGAGTCGGGGCGGGTAGTCAGCCCCAGCATTTT
CASSRVGAGSQPQHF
>TRBV3-1/TRBV3-2|TRBJ2-7|-|-
TGTGCCAGCAGCCTCGGACACTACGAGCAGTACTTC
CASSLGHYEQYF
>TRBV27|TRBJ1-4|-|-
TGTGCCAGCTCTAACAGGGTGGCTGAAAAACTGTTTTTT
CASSNRVAEKLFF
>TRBV6-2/TRBV6-3|TRBJ2-7|-|-
TGTGCCAGCAGTTACGGCGCATACTACGAGCAGTACTTC
CASSYGAYYEQYF
>TRBV7-2|TRBJ2-1|-|-
TGTGCCAGCAGCTTCGATAACGGGGCCTACAATGAGCAGTTCTTC
CASSFDNGAYNEQFF
>TRBV30|TRBJ2-7|-|-
TGTGCCTGGAGTTTGGGGTACGAGCAGTACTTC
CAWSLGYEQYF
>TRBV6-5|TRBJ1-2|-|-
TGTGCCAGCAGTTACTCCCCGGGAGGGGAAGTCTATGGCTACACCTTC
CASSYSPGGEVYGYTF
>TRBV6-5|TRBJ2-1|-|TRBD2
TGTGCCAGCAGTCAACCGGGACTAGCTGGGGAGCAGTTCTTC
CASSQPGLAGEQFF
>TRBV6-2/TRBV6-3|TRBJ2-6|once|-
-
CASSSSTRASISGANVLTF
>TRBV9|TRBJ2-3|-|-
TGTGCCAGCAACGTTGGGAGCGGAACCACAGATACGCAGTATTTT
CASNVGSGTTDTQYF
>TRBV5-1|TRBJ1-1|-|TRBD1
TGCGCCAGCAGCTCCACGACAGGGGGCGTCAACACTGAAGCTTTCTTT
CASSSTTGGVNTEAFF
>TRBV5-1|TRBJ2-3|-|TRBD1
TGCGCCAGCTACCCGGACAGGGTGACAGATACGCAGTATTTT
CASYPDRVTDTQYF
>TRBV18|TRBJ2-7|-|TRBD1
TGTGCCAGCTCACCCCTTTTTCCGGGACAGGGAGGAGAGCAGTACTTC
CASSPLFPGQGGEQYF
>TRBV30|TRBJ1-1|-|-
TGTGCCTGGAGTGTTTCACACCTCACTGAAGCTTTCTTT
CAWSVSHLTEAFF
>TRBV5-1|TRBJ2-3|medium-sized|TRBD2
TGCGCCAGCAGCGCCGGTCTAGCGGGTCTCGCAGATACGCAGTATTTT
CASSAGLAGLADTQYF
>TRBV6-2/TRBV6-3|TRBJ1-5|-|-
TGTGCCAGCAGTTACTCGAAACGGGGAAGAAATCAGCCCCAGCATTTT
CASSYSKRGRNQPQHF
>TRBV6-2/TRBV6-3|TRBJ1-4|-|-
TGTGCCAGCAGTACCCGAAGACAGAACGAAAAACTGTTTTTT
CASSTRRQNEKLFF
>TRBV30|TRBJ1-2|-|TRBD1
TGTGCCTGGAGTGGCCAGGGGGGAGTAGGCTACACCTTC
CAWSGQGGVGYTF
>TRBV7-3|TRBJ2-5|-|TRBD2
TGTGCCAGCAGCTTACGGCGGGGGTCCGCGGAGACCCAGTACTTC
CASSLRRGSAETQYF
>TRBV6-2/TRBV6-3|TRBJ1-2|-|-
TGTGCCAGCAGCCATGATTCCGGTTCGGGAGGCTACACCTTC
CASSHDSGSGGYTF
>TRBV15|TRBJ2-3|-|-
TGTGCCACCAGCTTTTACTCAGATACGCAGTATTTT
CATSFYSDTQYF
>TRBV2|TRBJ1-5|-|-
TGTGCCAGCAGTGGGGGGGGCAATAGCAATCAGCCCCAGCATTTT
CASSGGGNSNQPQHF
>TRBV7-9|TRBJ1-4|-|-
TGTGCCAGCAGCCTCGACAGGACCCCTGGGAAACTGTTTTTT
CASSLDRTPGKLFF
>TRBV18|TRBJ2-7|few|TRBD1
TGTGCCAGCTCACCCCGGACAGGACTCTACGAGCAGTACTTC
CASSPRTGLYEQYF
>TRBV6-2/TRBV6-3|TRBJ2-5|-|-
TGTGCCAGCAGTTATCAAGAGTGGTACCAAGAGACCCAGTACTTC
CASSYQEWYQETQYF
>TRBV5-1|TRBJ2-4|-|TRBD2
TGCGCCAGCAGCTCGCCATCTAGCGGGGGAAGCATTCAGTACTTC
CASSSPSSGGSIQYF
>TRBV18|TRBJ1-2|-|-
TGTGCCAGCTCACCGTCGGGTGGGGACATTAGTGGCTACACCTTC
CASSPSGGDISGYTF
>TRBV11-3|TRBJ2-1|few|TRBD2
TGTGCCAGCAGCCCCAGGTTAGCGGGGGCCTACAATGAGCAGTTCTTC
CASSPRLAGAYNEQFF
>TRBV3-1/TRBV3-2|TRBJ2-6|-|-
TGTGCCAGCAGCCCAATAAGCATTTGGCGAAGCTCTGGGGCCAACGTCCTGACTTTC
CASSPISIWRSSGANVLTF
>TRBV2|TRBJ2-5|-|-
TGTGCCAGCAGTGGCGGTCTATACCCTCAAGAGACCCAGTACTTC
CASSGGLYPQETQYF
>TRBV30|TRBJ2-2|-|TRBD1
TGTGCCTGGAGGACGCCGGGACAGGTTAACACCGGGGAGCTGTTTTTT
CAWRTPGQVNTGELFF
>TRBV5-6|TRBJ1-6|-|TRBD1
TGTGCCAGCAGCTCACAGGGGCGTCATTCACCCCTCCACTTT
CASSSQGRHSPLHF
>TRBV6-5|TRBJ2-3|-|-
TGTGCCAGCAGTTTAGGGGGGCCAGCAGATACGCAGTATTTT
CASSLGGPADTQYF